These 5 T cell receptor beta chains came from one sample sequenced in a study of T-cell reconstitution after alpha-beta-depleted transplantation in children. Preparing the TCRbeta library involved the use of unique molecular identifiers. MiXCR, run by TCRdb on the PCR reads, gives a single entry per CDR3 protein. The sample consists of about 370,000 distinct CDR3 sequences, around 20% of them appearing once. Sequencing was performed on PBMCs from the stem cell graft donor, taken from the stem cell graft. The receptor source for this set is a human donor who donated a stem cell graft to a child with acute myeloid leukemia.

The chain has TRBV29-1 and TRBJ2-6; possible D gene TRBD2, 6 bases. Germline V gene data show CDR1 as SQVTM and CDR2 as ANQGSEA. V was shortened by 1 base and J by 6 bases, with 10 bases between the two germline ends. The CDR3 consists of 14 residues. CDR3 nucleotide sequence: TGCAGCGTTGAAGGGGGACTGGCGGCCAACGTCCTGACTTTC. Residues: CSVEGGLAANVLTF.

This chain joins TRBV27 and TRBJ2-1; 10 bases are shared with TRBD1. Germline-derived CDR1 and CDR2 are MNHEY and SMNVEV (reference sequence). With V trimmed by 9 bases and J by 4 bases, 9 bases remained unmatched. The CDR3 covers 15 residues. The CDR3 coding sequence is TGTGCCAGTCAATCGGGGGGACAGGGGTACAATGAGCAGTTCTTC. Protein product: CASQSGGQGYNEQFF.

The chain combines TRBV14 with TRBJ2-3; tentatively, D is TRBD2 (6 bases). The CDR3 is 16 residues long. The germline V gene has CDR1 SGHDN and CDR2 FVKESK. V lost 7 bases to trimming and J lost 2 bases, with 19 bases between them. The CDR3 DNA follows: TGTGCCAGCAACCCCGGAAAGCGGGCCTACACAGATACGCAGTATTTT. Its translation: CASNPGKRAYTDTQYF.

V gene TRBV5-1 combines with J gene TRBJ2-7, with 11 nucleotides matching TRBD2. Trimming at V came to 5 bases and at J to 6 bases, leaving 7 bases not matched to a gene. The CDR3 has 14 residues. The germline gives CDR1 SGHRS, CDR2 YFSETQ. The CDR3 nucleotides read TGCGCCAGCAGTTCCACTAGCGGGAGTGCCGAGCAGTACTTC. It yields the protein CASSSTSGSAEQYF.

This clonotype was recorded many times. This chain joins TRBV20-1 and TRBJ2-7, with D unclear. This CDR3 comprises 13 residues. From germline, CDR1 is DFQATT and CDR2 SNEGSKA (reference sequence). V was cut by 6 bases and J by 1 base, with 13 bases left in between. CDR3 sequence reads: CSASRRASYEQYF. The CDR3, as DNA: TGCAGTGCCAGCCGACGGGCGTCCTACGAGCAGTACTTC.